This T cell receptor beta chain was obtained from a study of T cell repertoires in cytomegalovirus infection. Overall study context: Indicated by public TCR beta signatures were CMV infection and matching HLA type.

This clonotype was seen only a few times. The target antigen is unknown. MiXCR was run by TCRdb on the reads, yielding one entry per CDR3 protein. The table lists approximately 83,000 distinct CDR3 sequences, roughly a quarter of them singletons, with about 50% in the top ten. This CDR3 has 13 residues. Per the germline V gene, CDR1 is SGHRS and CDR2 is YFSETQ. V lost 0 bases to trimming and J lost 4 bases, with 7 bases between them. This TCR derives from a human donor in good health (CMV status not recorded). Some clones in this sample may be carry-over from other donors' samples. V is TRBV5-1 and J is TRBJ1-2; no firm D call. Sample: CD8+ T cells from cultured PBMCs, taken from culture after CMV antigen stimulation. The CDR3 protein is CASSLDPSYGYTF. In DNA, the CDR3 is TGCGCCAGCAGCTTGGACCCCAGCTATGGCTACACCTTC.